This T cell receptor beta chain is from a study of T cell responses to AZD1222 COVID-19 vaccine. The junction had 5 bases not matched to a gene; V was cut back by 3 bases and J by 8 bases. In germline, CDR1 is SGHRS, CDR2 YFSETQ. The CDR3 runs to 14 residues. Sequencing was performed with immunoSEQ multiplex PCR; in TCRdb, only in-frame clones are kept and a portion is missing. Among 130,000 to 150,000 clones listed, just over 90% were seen once. Sequencing was performed on peripheral blood, taken on day 0 of AZD1222 vaccination. This sequence joins TRBV5-1 and TRBJ1-6; 7 positions agree with TRBD1. The receptor was isolated from an adult in good health. CDR3 DNA sequence: TGCGCCAGCAGCTCGACAGGGTGGGATTCACCCCTCCACTTT. Amino acids: CASSSTGWDSPLHF. The full variable domain, its missing parts supplied by reference TRBV5-1 and TRBJ1-6, is KAGVTQTPRYLIKTRGQQVTLSCSPISGHRSVSWYQQTPGQGLQFLFEYFSETQRNKGNFPGRFSGRQFSNSRSEMNVSTLELGDSALYLCASSSTGWDSPLHFGNGTRLTVT.